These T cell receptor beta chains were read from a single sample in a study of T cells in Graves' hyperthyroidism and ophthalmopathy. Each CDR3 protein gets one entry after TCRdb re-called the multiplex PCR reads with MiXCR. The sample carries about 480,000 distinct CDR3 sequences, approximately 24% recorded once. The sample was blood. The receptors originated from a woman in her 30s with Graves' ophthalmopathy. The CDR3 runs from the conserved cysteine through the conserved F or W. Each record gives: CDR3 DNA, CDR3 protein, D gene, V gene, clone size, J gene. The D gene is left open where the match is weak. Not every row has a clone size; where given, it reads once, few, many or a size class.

CDR3 DNA: TGTGCCGGCAGCTTGGTAGACAGGGCGAACACTGAAGCTTTCTTT; CDR3 protein: CAGSLVDRANTEAFF; D gene: TRBD1; V gene: TRBV5-6; clone size: -; J gene: TRBJ1-1
CDR3 DNA: TGTGCCAGCAAGGAGCGGGGTACGGGCACTGAAGCTTTCTTT; CDR3 protein: CASKERGTGTEAFF; D gene: -; V gene: TRBV28; clone size: many; J gene: TRBJ1-1
CDR3 DNA: TGTGCCAGCAGCTTATTTTCGCGCGAGCAGTACTTC; CDR3 protein: CASSLFSREQYF; D gene: -; V gene: TRBV7-6; clone size: many; J gene: TRBJ2-7
CDR3 DNA: TGTGCCAGCAGCACTGGCCGGGACACCCCTTTCGAGCAGTACTTC; CDR3 protein: CASSTGRDTPFEQYF; D gene: -; V gene: TRBV6-5; clone size: -; J gene: TRBJ2-7
CDR3 DNA: TGTGCCAGCAGTGAACCCCGGGACAGGGAGCAAGAGACCCAGTACTTC; CDR3 protein: CASSEPRDREQETQYF; D gene: TRBD1; V gene: TRBV6-1; clone size: few; J gene: TRBJ2-5
CDR3 DNA: TGTGCCAGTAATTTCGCAGGGCGAGTCACCGGGGAGCTGTTTTTT; CDR3 protein: CASNFAGRVTGELFF; D gene: -; V gene: TRBV19; clone size: few; J gene: TRBJ2-2
CDR3 DNA: TGTGCCAGCAGCCAGGCCCGGGGAATGCAAGAGACCCAGTACTTC; CDR3 protein: CASSQARGMQETQYF; D gene: -; V gene: TRBV3-1; clone size: few; J gene: TRBJ2-5
CDR3 DNA: TGTGCCAGCAGTCCCGGGGTACGCGAGCAGTACTTC; CDR3 protein: CASSPGVREQYF; D gene: -; V gene: TRBV27; clone size: many; J gene: TRBJ2-7
CDR3 DNA: TGTGCCAGCAGCTACCGACGACAGTTCCCTAGCTCTGGAAACACCATATATTTT; CDR3 protein: CASSYRRQFPSSGNTIYF; D gene: -; V gene: TRBV11-2; clone size: many; J gene: TRBJ1-3
CDR3 DNA: TGTGCCAGCAGTCCAGGACTTACTTCGGGAAACATTCAGTACTTC; CDR3 protein: CASSPGLTSGNIQYF; D gene: -; V gene: TRBV12-3/TRBV12-4; clone size: many; J gene: TRBJ2-4
CDR3 DNA: TGCAGTGCGAATGGACTAGGGTACACCGGGGAGCTGTTTTTT; CDR3 protein: CSANGLGYTGELFF; D gene: TRBD2; V gene: TRBV20-1; clone size: many; J gene: TRBJ2-2
CDR3 DNA: TGTGCCAGTAGTACTGGACAGCCTCCCTACGAGCAGTACTTC; CDR3 protein: CASSTGQPPYEQYF; D gene: -; V gene: TRBV19; clone size: many; J gene: TRBJ2-7
CDR3 DNA: TGCAGCGTCTTACAGAGCTCCTACGAGCAGTACTTC; CDR3 protein: CSVLQSSYEQYF; D gene: -; V gene: TRBV29-1; clone size: few; J gene: TRBJ2-7
CDR3 DNA: TGCAGCGTTGAAGAGGACAGGAAAGCTGGCTACACCTTC; CDR3 protein: CSVEEDRKAGYTF; D gene: TRBD1; V gene: TRBV29-1; clone size: -; J gene: TRBJ1-2
CDR3 DNA: TGCAGTGCCTCACGTCAGCCCCTAGGATCCTACGAGCAGTACTTC; CDR3 protein: CSASRQPLGSYEQYF; D gene: -; V gene: TRBV20-1; clone size: many; J gene: TRBJ2-7
CDR3 DNA: TGTGCCTGGAGTGTGACACCGGGGGGAAGTCAGCCCCAGCATTTT; CDR3 protein: CAWSVTPGGSQPQHF; D gene: -; V gene: TRBV30; clone size: many; J gene: TRBJ1-5
CDR3 DNA: TGTGCCTGGAGTGGATCAGGGGGTTCTGGCTACACCTTC; CDR3 protein: CAWSGSGGSGYTF; D gene: TRBD1; V gene: TRBV30; clone size: many; J gene: TRBJ1-2
CDR3 DNA: TGTGCCAGCAGCATTACAGGGGGCCTCCGCTCTGGAAACACCATATATTTT; CDR3 protein: CASSITGGLRSGNTIYF; D gene: TRBD1; V gene: TRBV12-3/TRBV12-4; clone size: few; J gene: TRBJ1-3
CDR3 DNA: TGTGCCAGCAGCACCGACAGGGGGCTTCACACTGAAGCTTTCTTT; CDR3 protein: CASSTDRGLHTEAFF; D gene: TRBD1; V gene: TRBV2; clone size: many; J gene: TRBJ1-1
CDR3 DNA: TGTGCCAGCAGTGAAGCAGGGACACTATACGAGCAGTACTTC; CDR3 protein: CASSEAGTLYEQYF; D gene: -; V gene: TRBV6-1; clone size: -; J gene: TRBJ2-7
CDR3 DNA: TGTGCCAGCAGTGACCCCAACAGATACTACGAGCAGTACTTC; CDR3 protein: CASSDPNRYYEQYF; D gene: -; V gene: TRBV2; clone size: many; J gene: TRBJ2-7
CDR3 DNA: TGTGCCAGCAGTTACCAGACAGGGGTGGACGAGCAGTACTTC; CDR3 protein: CASSYQTGVDEQYF; D gene: TRBD1; V gene: TRBV6-2/TRBV6-3; clone size: few; J gene: TRBJ2-7
CDR3 DNA: TGTGCCAGCAGACTGACAGGGTCCTACGAGCAGTACTTC; CDR3 protein: CASRLTGSYEQYF; D gene: TRBD1; V gene: TRBV12-3/TRBV12-4; clone size: few; J gene: TRBJ2-7
CDR3 DNA: TGTGCCAGCAGAGTCCGCGGAACCTACGAGCAGTACTTC; CDR3 protein: CASRVRGTYEQYF; D gene: -; V gene: TRBV6-1; clone size: once; J gene: TRBJ2-7
CDR3 DNA: TGTGCCAGCAGCTTAGAGGCGATCTACGAGCAGTACTTC; CDR3 protein: CASSLEAIYEQYF; D gene: -; V gene: TRBV7-2; clone size: few; J gene: TRBJ2-7
CDR3 DNA: TGTGCCAGCAGTTCCTTGACAGGCCTCCTCTATAATTCACCCCTCCACTTT; CDR3 protein: CASSSLTGLLYNSPLHF; D gene: -; V gene: TRBV6-5; clone size: few; J gene: TRBJ1-6
CDR3 DNA: TGTGCCACCAGCATAGCTACCGGGACAGTTAACACTGAAGCTTTCTTT; CDR3 protein: CATSIATGTVNTEAFF; D gene: TRBD1; V gene: TRBV15; clone size: -; J gene: TRBJ1-1
CDR3 DNA: TGTGCCTGGAGTGTTAACAGCGGGGCACTTATCCGGGAGCAGTACTTC; CDR3 protein: CAWSVNSGALIREQYF; D gene: TRBD2; V gene: TRBV30; clone size: -; J gene: TRBJ2-7
CDR3 DNA: TGTGCCAGCAGTTTAAGGCCAAAGGCGGAGACTGAAGCTTTCTTT; CDR3 protein: CASSLRPKAETEAFF; D gene: -; V gene: TRBV12-3/TRBV12-4; clone size: -; J gene: TRBJ1-1
CDR3 DNA: TGTGCCAGCAGGCAAACAGGGGCTGGAAACACCATATATTTT; CDR3 protein: CASRQTGAGNTIYF; D gene: TRBD1; V gene: TRBV27; clone size: many; J gene: TRBJ1-3
CDR3 DNA: TGTGCCAGCAGCCCAGGCACAGTGGGACTAGCGGAAGGGACCCAGTACTTC; CDR3 protein: CASSPGTVGLAEGTQYF; D gene: TRBD2; V gene: TRBV11-1; clone size: -; J gene: TRBJ2-5
CDR3 DNA: TGCAGTGCCCCCCGGACCGACACTGAAGCTTTCTTT; CDR3 protein: CSAPRTDTEAFF; D gene: -; V gene: TRBV20-1; clone size: many; J gene: TRBJ1-1
CDR3 DNA: TGTGCCAGCAGTTACAGGGGAAGGGGCGGCTACACCTTC; CDR3 protein: CASSYRGRGGYTF; D gene: TRBD1; V gene: TRBV12-3/TRBV12-4; clone size: many; J gene: TRBJ1-2
CDR3 DNA: TGTGCCAGCAGTGATGGACAGGGCAACAATCAGCCCCAGCATTTT; CDR3 protein: CASSDGQGNNQPQHF; D gene: TRBD1; V gene: TRBV6-2/TRBV6-3; clone size: many; J gene: TRBJ1-5
CDR3 DNA: TGTGCTAGTGGTACCCCCGGCCCTTCGGACAGCCACTACGAGCAGTACTTC; CDR3 protein: CASGTPGPSDSHYEQYF; D gene: -; V gene: TRBV12-5; clone size: few; J gene: TRBJ2-7
CDR3 DNA: TGTGCCAGCAGCTTGGTAGACAGGGCGAACACTGAAGCTTTCTTT; CDR3 protein: CASSLVDRANTEAFF; D gene: TRBD1; V gene: TRBV5-6; clone size: few; J gene: TRBJ1-1
CDR3 DNA: TGCGCCAGGAGGGACAGGGGGCAGCCCCAGCATTTT; CDR3 protein: CARRDRGQPQHF; D gene: TRBD1; V gene: TRBV5-1; clone size: -; J gene: TRBJ1-5
CDR3 DNA: TGTGCCAGCAGCCCCCCGGGACAGGGGGCGACCGGGGAGCTGTTTTTT; CDR3 protein: CASSPPGQGATGELFF; D gene: TRBD1; V gene: TRBV11-2; clone size: few; J gene: TRBJ2-2
CDR3 DNA: TGTGCCAGCGGTTCGCCAGGGGGCGCAAACTATGGCTACACCTTC; CDR3 protein: CASGSPGGANYGYTF; D gene: TRBD1; V gene: TRBV6-5; clone size: few; J gene: TRBJ1-2
CDR3 DNA: TGTGCCTCCGATTCAGGGATTAGGTATGGCTACACCTTC; CDR3 protein: CASDSGIRYGYTF; D gene: -; V gene: TRBV30; clone size: many; J gene: TRBJ1-2
CDR3 DNA: TGTGCCAGCAGCCAAGGTACAGGTGCCCCCCAGCATTTT; CDR3 protein: CASSQGTGAPQHF; D gene: -; V gene: TRBV3-1; clone size: many; J gene: TRBJ1-5
CDR3 DNA: TGCAGTGCTAGAGACCCATCCCAGGACGGGCCTGAAGCTTTCTTT; CDR3 protein: CSARDPSQDGPEAFF; D gene: -; V gene: TRBV20-1; clone size: many; J gene: TRBJ1-1